The sequence of this T cell receptor (beta chain) was determined in a study of identical twins (dated by TCRdb to 2015 to 2016). Turning to the overall study: To test whether fetal clonotypes persist, the study used deep sequencing on TCR alpha and beta repertoires from monozygotic twins, unrelated adults of various ages, and cord blood. To rule out contamination, replicate twin experiments were performed at different times with different library preparation protocols.

Library preparation used 5' RACE. The sample was run on an Illumina HiSeq 2000. A universal primer binding site was added through template switching, and the final cDNA carried a unique molecular identifier so that TCR cDNA molecules could be counted accurately. First-strand cDNA for TCR alpha and beta chains was synthesized from specific primers in the conserved constant-segment region. To control for contamination, every cDNA library was double barcoded, receiving both a SMART-Mk sample barcode and Illumina barcodes. TruSeq adapter sequences, together with Illumina sample barcodes, were added in two successive PCR steps. The Illumina HiSeq platform was used with custom primers to sequence TCR alpha and beta cDNA libraries. Per the source publication's procedure: Raw reads were processed with MiGEC to extract unique molecular identifiers, and MiXCR was used to determine CDR3 positions. Recombination models were inferred per individual with the repgenHMM and IGoR tools using an EM algorithm. Shared clonotypes were analyzed with the tcR package in R, and sharing was normalized by the product of cloneset sizes. To study raw recombination free of thymic and clonal selection effects, out-of-frame nonproductive sequences were analyzed. The public reads were quality trimmed at Q25 with fastp and then assembled into clones with MiXCR by TCRdb, keeping productive beta chains. Identical CDR3 proteins give one entry, which carries the most common genes and DNA. These V and J calls originate from TCRdb's pipeline instead of the authors' own analysis. The sample yields hundreds of thousands of distinct CDR3 sequences; approximately 24% were counted once. Clones ranked in the top ten supply 2.9% of the sample.

Broader findings and caveats from the paper: In beta out-of-frame sequences, excess twin sharing was weaker, because having fewer shared sequences lowered the signal-to-noise ratio. Invariant T cells such as MAIT and iNKT could partly confound zero-insertion analyses, though diverse VJ usage argued against this for most clonotypes. Compared with coincidental sharing between unrelated individuals, out-of-frame TCR alpha sequences shared between twins had an excess of sequences with low generation probability. Recombination models systematically underestimated out-of-frame TCR alpha sharing in monozygotic twins but agreed with sharing between unrelated individuals. Abundant cord blood beta clonotypes had fewer insertions, young adult naive repertoires showed a similar but weaker trend, and memory repertoires showed no such trend. Conclusions relied on cross-sectional statistical analysis, since the same donors could not be followed over many years.

All donors were healthy Caucasians. The twin cohort consisted of three pairs of female monozygotic twins, all aged roughly 18 to 29 years. Positive isolation kits from Invitrogen were used to isolate CD4+ and CD8+ T cell populations. From a lookup of the germline V gene, CDR1 and CDR2 are SQVTM and ANQGSEA. The junction shows trimming of 2 bases on V and 0 bases on J, and the gene matches do not reach 9 bases of it. The CDR3 goes from the cysteine to the phenylalanine over 17 residues. The sequence is cut down to CDR3 DNA, 51 bases in frame from base 1. This clonotype has just one count. The clone's antigen remains unknown. Base quality data are lacking; no much larger clone is found one base away. This sample also appeared in a second study, on T cells expressing NK-cell markers. The second study reports: TCR beta-chain repertoires were profiled in sorted CD3+CD56+NKG2C+, CD3+CD56+NKG2C- and CD3+CD56-NKG2C+ T-cell subsets from about 8 donors. Seven of the eight sequenced donors were HCMV-seropositive and one was HCMV-seronegative. In several experiments an anti-gammadeltaTCR antibody was added to restrict sorting to alphabetaTCR-expressing T cells. In several donors, the dominant CD3+CD56+NKG2C+ clonotypes were found to rank among the top 10 CD8+ clonotypes and to make up roughly 1.0-8% of CD8+ T cells. Those dominant clonotypes were again the most abundant among CD3+CD56-NKG2C+ cells in a handful of donors, at roughly 25-65%. Whether the expanded NKG2C-expressing T cell clones were specific for HCMV antigens was left unclear. Randomly selected healthy volunteers, three men and five women, were used as the eight sequenced donors. HCMV serostatus was determined by detecting HCMV-specific IgG in serum with a commercial ELISA kit. Reads were demultiplexed and grouped by UMI with MIGEC, and clonotypes were assembled and quantified with MiTCR. To exclude erroneous sequences, any TCR cDNA sequence not supported by at least two reads was discarded. The tcR package was used for downstream repertoire analysis, and clonotypes were matched across fractions by CDR3 nucleotide sequence plus V segment. VDJmatch was used to annotate antigen specificity against VDJdb, with one amino acid substitution allowed in CDR3.

This sequence was found in a woman between 18 and 29 years old in good health. Material: CD4+ T cells sorted from blood. The rearrangement combines TRBV29-1 with TRBJ2-3; a stretch of 9 junction bases matches TRBD2. The CDR3: CSVERAGGPSSTDTQYF. The sequence in DNA is TGCAGCGTTGAAAGGGCGGGAGGGCCCTCGAGCACAGATACGCAGTATTTT.